The 21 T cell receptor beta chains below come from one sample, sequenced in a study of blood T cell repertoires in COVID-19 (dated by TCRdb to between 2020 and 2021). The method behind the library was the immunoSEQ multiplex PCR assay. Not all clones reach the TCRdb copy of this immuneACCESS table, which keeps in-frame sequences only. Checked studies attribute under half of the gap to unresolved V genes and leave the rest unexplained. For this sample there are around 150,000 clones; just over 90% appear just once. The top ten hold less than 2% of the sample. Sequenced material: peripheral blood. Source of these receptors: a woman aged 60 to 75 with COVID-19, enrolled during active disease.

The rearrangement links TRBV27 to TRBJ2-6, with 8 bases fitting TRBD1. The CDR3 sequence is 17 residues long. Germline CDR1 reads MNHEY; CDR2 reads SMNVEV (reference sequence). With V trimmed by 6 bases and J by 3 bases, 10 bases remained unmatched. In nucleotides, the CDR3 is TGTGCCAGCAGCTTTCTAAAGACAGGGGTTGGGGCCAACGTCCTGACTTTC. It specifies CASSFLKTGVGANVLTF. Combining the CDR3 with reference TRBV27 and TRBJ2-6 gives the whole variable domain EAQVTQNPRYLITVTGKKLTVTCSQNMNHEYMSWYRQDPGLGLRQIYYSMNVEVTDKGDVPEGYKVSRKEKRNFPLILESPSPNQTSLYFCASSFLKTGVGANVLTFGAGSRLTVL.

The chain links TRBV5-6 to TRBJ1-2, with D possibly being TRBD1 (6 bases). Germline V gene sequence: CDR1 SGHDT, CDR2 YYEEEE. Trimming left V 3 bases short and J 8 bases short, with 14 bases between. This CDR3 is 13 amino acids long. CDR3 sequence: CASSYTGRGGYTF. Written as DNA, the CDR3 is TGTGCCAGCAGCTATACAGGGAGGGGAGGCTACACCTTC.

This rearrangement joins TRBV19 to TRBJ1-4; D gene ambiguous. Germline-derived CDR1 and CDR2 are LNHDA and SQIVND (reference sequence). The CDR3 has 13 residues. The V gene lost 7 bases and the J gene lost 7 bases, with 13 bases spanning the gap. Here the CDR3 reads CASNWGAGEKLFF. DNA of the CDR3: TGTGCCAGTAATTGGGGAGCGGGTGAAAAACTGTTTTTT.

The V and J genes are TRBV5-8 and TRBJ1-4; perhaps TRBD1 as D (6 bases). Trimming removed 0 bases from V and 0 bases from J, with 15 bases in between. CDR1 SGHTS and CDR2 YDEGEE come from the germline V gene. The CDR3 is made up of 18 amino acids. The CDR3 nucleotides are TGTGCCAGCAGCTTGGGGGCAGGGGCGAGTGCAACTAATGAAAAACTGTTTTTT. It specifies CASSLGAGASATNEKLFF. Filled out from reference TRBV5-8 and TRBJ1-4, the complete variable domain reads EAGVTQSPTHLIKTRGQQATLRCSPISGHTSVYWYQQALGLGLQFLLWYDEGEERNRGNFPPRFSGRQFPNYSSELNVNALELEDSALYLCASSLGAGASATNEKLFFGSGTQLSVL.

This rearrangement joins TRBV4-3 to TRBJ1-4; TRBD1 is a possible D gene (5 bases). The CDR3 contains 16 residues. The V gene's germline CDR1 is LGHNA and CDR2 YSLEER. V dropped 1 base and J dropped 0 bases, with 9 bases sitting between them. Here the CDR3 reads CASSQGQYATNEKLFF. DNA for the CDR3: TGCGCCAGCAGCCAAGGACAGTATGCAACTAATGAAAAACTGTTTTTT.

The genes are TRBV6-6 and TRBJ1-5, with 7 bases aligning to TRBD1. Germline CDR1 and CDR2: MNHNY and SVGAGI (reference sequence). V shed 7 bases and J 2 bases; nucleotides not matched to a gene: 8. The CDR3 runs 15 residues. DNA for the CDR3: TGTGCCAGCATCAGAATTGGGACAGGCAATCAGCCCCAGCATTTT. It encodes CASIRIGTGNQPQHF.

This sequence joins TRBV5-1 and TRBJ1-1; 7 bases match TRBD1. The CDR3 is 14 residues long. Germline CDR1 reads SGHRS; CDR2 reads YFSETQ. J was trimmed by 1 base and V by 5 bases; bases with no gene match: 5. The CDR3 loop is CASRYRDRNTEAFF. DNA of the CDR3: TGCGCCAGCAGGTACCGGGACAGGAACACTGAAGCTTTCTTT. Together with reference TRBV5-1 and TRBJ1-1, the CDR3 gives the full variable domain: KAGVTQTPRYLIKTRGQQVTLSCSPISGHRSVSWYQQTPGQGLQFLFEYFSETQRNKGNFPGRFSGRQFSNSRSEMNVSTLELGDSALYLCASRYRDRNTEAFFGQGTRLTVV.

The rearrangement links TRBV11-3 to TRBJ2-7; no firm D call. V was pared by 4 bases and J by 3 bases, with 4 bases between. The CDR3 totals 11 residues. Germline CDR1 reads SGHNT; CDR2 reads YENEEA. For the CDR3, the DNA is TGTGCCAGCAGCTCAGGCTACGAGCAGTACTTC. It yields the protein CASSSGYEQYF.

V is TRBV6-2 or TRBV6-3 and J is TRBJ2-3; 7 bases match TRBD2. CDR3 length equals 15 residues. Trimming took 2 bases from V and 4 from J; bases not matched to a gene: 6. Germline CDR1 is MNHEY and CDR2 is SVGEGT. The CDR3 nucleotides read TGTGCCAGCAGTTACCCCCTGGGGGGGGCAGATACGCAGTATTTT. Amino acid sequence: CASSYPLGGADTQYF.

This clone came up a few times. The chain couples TRBV19 to TRBJ1-1, with D perhaps TRBD1 (5 bases). CDR3 size: 14 residues. Per the germline V gene, CDR1 is LNHDA and CDR2 is SQIVND (reference sequence). The V end lost 7 bases, the J end lost 4 bases, and 16 bases lay between the germline ends. CDR3 nucleotide sequence: TGTGCCAGTACAAGGGGCCTCTTGAGCACTGAAGCTTTCTTT. Its protein product is CASTRGLLSTEAFF.

The chain links TRBV3-1 (or the pseudogene TRBV3-2) to TRBJ1-4; tentative D call: TRBD1 (6 bases). The ends were cut back, 0 bases at V and 1 base at J, with 18 bases in the middle. The CDR3 is 19 amino acids. From germline, CDR1 is LGHDT and CDR2 YNNKEL (reference sequence). CDR3 coding DNA: TGTGCCAGCAGCCAAGATTCAACGGGGGGCTCCCTAACTAATGAAAAACTGTTTTTT. It specifies CASSQDSTGGSLTNEKLFF.

The chain has TRBV4-3 and TRBJ1-2, with 8 bases fitting TRBD1. This CDR3 has 15 residues. The junction had 5 bases not matched to a gene; V was cut back by 1 base and J by 4 bases. Germline CDR1 is LGHNA and CDR2 is YSLEER. DNA of the CDR3: TGCGCCAGCAGCCAAGCTTTGGGACAGGCCTATGGCTACACCTTC. As protein: CASSQALGQAYGYTF.

The V call is TRBV6-2 or TRBV6-3, the J call TRBJ1-5, with TRBD1 matching over 7 bases. CDR3 length equals 15 residues. V was pared by 5 bases and J by 3 bases, with 7 bases of the junction left unmatched. Germline V gene lookup returns CDR1 MNHEY and CDR2 SVGEGT. The DNA of the CDR3 is TGTGCCAGCAGTACGACCGGGACAGACAATCAGCCCCAGCATTTT. This sequence encodes CASSTTGTDNQPQHF.

V and J are TRBV7-3 and TRBJ2-3; TRBD2 matches at 8 bases. This CDR3 is 16 amino acids long. The germline gives CDR1 SGHTA, CDR2 FQGTGA. V lost 5 bases, J lost 6 bases, and 13 bases stayed unmatched. The DNA of the CDR3 is TGTGCCAGCAGCATCTCGGGACTAGACCCAGGGGATACGCAGTATTTT. It yields the protein CASSISGLDPGDTQYF.

The genes are TRBV6-5 and TRBJ2-5; TRBD2 agrees at 10 bases. CDR3 length: 16 residues. Germline assignment: CDR1 MNHEY and CDR2 SVGAGI. V shed 4 bases and J 0 bases; nucleotides not matched to a gene: 5. CDR3 coding DNA: TGTGCCAGCAGTTCGGCTAGCGGGGGATACCAAGAGACCCAGTACTTC. This gives the protein CASSSASGGYQETQYF.

This chain connects TRBV4-2 to TRBJ1-1; the match to TRBD1 covers 9 bases. The V gene end was trimmed by 3 bases and the J gene end by 11 bases; junction bases not matched to a gene: 16. The germline gives CDR1 LGHNA, CDR2 YNFKEQ. There are 16 residues in the CDR3. The CDR3 coding sequence is TGTGCCAGCAGCCACCACAGGGGGCGCGAGGCTCTTGAGGCTTTCTTT. It yields the protein CASSHHRGREALEAFF.

The chain couples TRBV5-1 to TRBJ1-2; a weak D match, TRBD1 (5 bases). This CDR3 region has 14 residues. Germline CDR1 and CDR2: SGHRS and YFSETQ. V was trimmed by 0 bases and J by 3 bases, leaving 9 bases between them. The CDR3 DNA sequence: TGCGCCAGCAGCTTGGATGTAGGGGACTATGGCTACACCTTC. It specifies CASSLDVGDYGYTF. The variable domain in full, completed from reference TRBV5-1 and TRBJ1-2, reads KAGVTQTPRYLIKTRGQQVTLSCSPISGHRSVSWYQQTPGQGLQFLFEYFSETQRNKGNFPGRFSGRQFSNSRSEMNVSTLELGDSALYLCASSLDVGDYGYTFGSGTRLTVV.

This clone was picked up one time. CDR3 residues: CASSLGTGRRSYEQYF. The CDR3 region has the DNA TGTGCCAGCAGCTTAGGGACAGGGAGAAGGTCCTACGAGCAGTACTTC. The V and J genes are TRBV7-3 and TRBJ2-7, with 9 nucleotides matching TRBD1. Germline V gives CDR1 SGHTA, CDR2 FQGTGA. The CDR3 has 16 amino acids. Trimming cost V 2 bases and J 1 base; bases outside gene matches: 6.

This chain joins TRBV5-5 and TRBJ2-7, with D possibly matching TRBD2 (5 bases). The length of the CDR3 is 15 residues. Germline V gene lookup returns CDR1 SGHKS and CDR2 YYEKEE (reference sequence). V was cut by 0 bases and J by 2 bases, with 12 bases left in between. CDR3: CASSLAGNRPYEQYF. DNA of the CDR3: TGTGCCAGCAGCTTGGCCGGGAATCGACCCTACGAGCAGTACTTC.

For the CDR3, the DNA is TGTGCCAGCAGTGTGACAGAAGCTTTCTTT. Protein product: CASSVTEAFF. This sequence joins TRBV2 and TRBJ1-1, with D hard to call. The V end was cut by 4 bases, the J end by 8 bases, with 5 bases between. This CDR3 contains 10 residues. Germline lookup yields CDR1 SNHLY and CDR2 FYNNEI.

The V call is TRBV19, the J call TRBJ1-2, with D possibly matching TRBD1 (6 bases). Trimming removed 4 bases at V and 7 bases at J, with 19 bases between. The CDR3 extends over 15 amino acids. The germline CDR1 and CDR2 sequences are LNHDA and SQIVND (reference sequence). CDR3 nucleotide sequence: TGTGCCAGTAGTACGTCCGGGACACACCGGATTGGCTACACCTTC. The encoded protein is CASSTSGTHRIGYTF. The full variable domain, completed using reference TRBV19 and TRBJ1-2, is DGGITQSPKYLFRKEGQNVTLSCEQNLNHDAMYWYRQDPGQGLRLIYYSQIVNDFQKGDIAEGYSVSREKKESFPLTVTSAQKNPTAFYLCASSTSGTHRIGYTFGSGTRLTVV.